Included here is one T cell receptor (beta chain) sequence, with context. This CDR3 is 13 amino acids long. V was cut by 6 bases and J by 8 bases, with 14 bases left in between. Germline assignment: CDR1 LNHDA and CDR2 SQIVND (reference sequence). Repertoires were generated with immunoSEQ multiplex PCR, while TCRdb's copy carries only in-frame clones and drops some. Here the sample spans tens of thousands of clones, about nine tenths being singletons. This sample was taken from a study of T cell responses to AZD1222 COVID-19 vaccine. Sequencing was performed on peripheral blood, taken on day 0 of AZD1222 vaccination. The rearrangement joins TRBV19 to TRBJ2-1; no clear D gene. The clonotype originates from an adult in good health. Here the CDR3 DNA reads TGTGCCAGTAGGAGGTCTAAACATCATGAGCAGTTCTTC. Its protein is CASRRSKHHEQFF.